The 22 T cell receptor beta chains listed next were all sequenced from one sample in a study of T-cell memory formation after mild COVID-19. TCRdb passed the 5' RACE reads through MiXCR, listing each CDR3 protein once. Of fewer than 350,000 distinct CDR3 sequences in the sample, about a sixth were seen once. Sequencing used PBMCs or a T cell subset sorted from them (not recorded which). The receptors come from a man aged 18 to 30 who had mild COVID-19 (a few samples of this study predate the infection). Cell type and time point are not known.

This clonotype was counted between two and nine times. V usage is TRBV5-1 and J usage is TRBJ1-2; 9 bases map to TRBD1. The CDR3 is 15 amino acids. Germline V gives CDR1 SGHRS, CDR2 YFSETQ. Trimming removed 0 bases from V and 3 bases from J; junction bases left unmatched: 3. CDR3 DNA sequence: TGCGCCAGCAGCTTGGACACAGGGGGCTACTATGGCTACACCTTC. Protein sequence: CASSLDTGGYYGYTF.

The J gene is TRBJ2-2, the V gene TRBV6-5; the D gene is possibly TRBD2 (7 bases). Germline V gene lookup returns CDR1 MNHEY and CDR2 SVGAGI. Trimming pared 0 bases from V and 6 bases from J, leaving 11 bases between. There are 15 residues in the CDR3. The CDR3 DNA reads as TGTGCCAGCAGTTACTCGCGGCGGGGGCCCGGGGAGCTGTTTTTT. Protein: CASSYSRRGPGELFF.

V gene TRBV6-2 or TRBV6-3 combines with J gene TRBJ2-3; perhaps D is TRBD1 or TRBD2 (5 bases each). V lost 7 bases to trimming and J lost 3 bases, with 11 bases between them. Germline CDR1 reads MNHEY; CDR2 reads SVGEGT. This CDR3 region has 13 residues. CDR3: CASIRGATDTQYF. The CDR3 DNA reads as TGTGCCAGCATCCGAGGGGCAACAGATACGCAGTATTTT.

The chain links TRBV20-1 to TRBJ2-4, with D unresolved. The germline V gene has CDR1 DFQATT and CDR2 SNEGSKA (reference sequence). V was cut by 3 bases and J by 7 bases, with 16 bases left in between. CDR3 length equals 14 residues. The CDR3 nucleotides are TGCAGTGCTAGTGTAGGAACAGTGGGGAACATTCAGTACTTC. It codes for CSASVGTVGNIQYF.

The rearrangement uses TRBV4-1 and TRBJ2-3; 8 nucleotides agree with TRBD2. This CDR3 has 16 amino acids. The germline gives CDR1 MGHRA, CDR2 YSYEKL. V was pared by 0 bases and J by 1 base, with 3 bases of the junction left unmatched. The CDR3 DNA reads TGCGCCAGCAGCCAAGATCCAGCGGGGGGCACAGATACGCAGTATTTT. The encoded protein is CASSQDPAGGTDTQYF.

This clonotype occurred a few times. The rearrangement joins TRBV4-2 to TRBJ2-3, with 8 bases matching TRBD2. The CDR3 runs 17 residues. CDR1 and CDR2 from the germline V gene are LGHNA and YNFKEQ. V was pared by 0 bases and J by 4 bases, with 9 bases of the junction left unmatched. The CDR3 here is CASSQEVGTSPADTQYF. CDR3 nucleotide sequence: TGTGCCAGCAGCCAAGAGGTTGGGACTAGTCCCGCAGATACGCAGTATTTT.

This clonotype was counted a few times. The rearrangement links TRBV7-8 to TRBJ1-6; no clear D gene. CDR1 is SGHVS, CDR2 FQNEAQ, per germline. The V end lost 4 bases, the J end lost 7 bases, and 8 bases lay between the germline ends. CDR3 size: 13 residues. CDR3 residues: CASSSTWNSPLHF. The CDR3 DNA is TGTGCCAGCAGCTCGACTTGGAATTCACCCCTCCACTTT.

This clonotype was recorded a few times. The chain carries TRBV20-1 and TRBJ2-7, with 7 positions matching TRBD1. Germline V gene lookup returns CDR1 DFQATT and CDR2 SNEGSKA (reference sequence). V lost 5 bases and J lost 0; bases outside the gene matches: 1. The CDR3 sequence is 12 residues long. CDR3 DNA sequence: TGCAGTGCTCGGGACAGCTCCTACGAGCAGTACTTC. It translates to CSARDSSYEQYF.

The table lists this clonotype with a few counts. The chain joins TRBV6-2 or TRBV6-3 to TRBJ1-2; 7 positions agree with TRBD1. The germline gives CDR1 MNHEY, CDR2 SVGEGT. The trim removed 6 bases at V and 9 bases at J, leaving 10 bases unmatched. The CDR3 contains 13 residues. The CDR3 DNA reads TGTGCCAGCAGCCCCGGACAGGCATTTCGCTACACCTTC. Translation: CASSPGQAFRYTF.

This clonotype occurred many times. The chain links TRBV4-1 to TRBJ2-4, with D perhaps matching TRBD1 (5 bases). V was cut by 10 bases and J by 9 bases, with 13 bases left in between. Germline V gives CDR1 MGHRA, CDR2 YSYEKL. CDR3 size: 11 residues. CDR3 loop: CATAGQGIQYF. DNA of the CDR3: TGCGCCACCGCTGGACAAGGCATTCAGTACTTC.

This clonotype has a count of ten or more. The chain combines TRBV7-2 with TRBJ2-2; 8 nucleotides agree with TRBD1. Germline loops: CDR1 SGHTA, CDR2 FQGNSA. V lost 6 bases, J lost 5 bases, and 2 bases stayed unmatched. The CDR3 is 13 amino acids. CDR3 sequence reads: CASRYRGTGELFF. The CDR3 coding sequence is TGTGCCAGCAGGTACAGGGGGACCGGGGAGCTGTTTTTT.

This clonotype was seen only a few times. The gene calls are TRBV5-1 and TRBJ2-1; a possible D gene is TRBD2 (5 bases). The CDR3 loop spans 13 amino acids. V was clipped by 2 bases and J by 8 bases, with 11 bases between them. The germline V gene has CDR1 SGHRS and CDR2 YFSETQ. The CDR3 DNA reads as TGCGCCAGCAGCTTTGCGGGTGTGGATGAGCAGTTCTTC. The encoded protein is CASSFAGVDEQFF.

This clonotype turned up a few times. The chain couples TRBV6-6 to TRBJ2-3, with a possible D match to TRBD1 (6 bases). The CDR3 consists of 14 residues. The V gene lost 5 bases and the J gene lost 6 bases, with 15 bases spanning the gap. In germline, CDR1 is MNHNY, CDR2 SVGAGI (reference sequence). The CDR3 protein is CASSPQGPGDTQYF. Written as DNA, the CDR3 is TGTGCCAGCAGTCCCCAGGGGCCCGGGGATACGCAGTATTTT.

The chain carries TRBV24-1 and TRBJ2-4; no reliable D call. The CDR3 spans 15 residues. CDR1 is KGHDR and CDR2 is SFDVKD in the germline V gene. The V end lost 4 bases, the J end lost 8 bases, and 17 bases lay between the germline ends. CDR3 DNA sequence: TGTGCCACCAGTGACTCAAAAGGCACTGGGGACATTCAGTACTTC. Translating gives CATSDSKGTGDIQYF.

The chain employs TRBV6-5 and TRBJ2-3; D may be TRBD2 (6 bases). The V and J ends lost 2 bases and 2 bases respectively, with 11 bases between them. The CDR3 covers 15 residues. CDR1 and CDR2 from the germline V gene are MNHEY and SVGAGI. CDR3 sequence reads: CASSYEGTSTDTQYF. Written as DNA, the CDR3 is TGTGCCAGCAGTTACGAAGGGACTTCCACAGATACGCAGTATTTT.

This clonotype was recorded a few times. The chain combines TRBV4-3 with TRBJ2-3; possibly TRBD2 for D (6 bases). Per the germline V gene, CDR1 is LGHNA and CDR2 is YSLEER. The V end was cut by 0 bases, the J end by 4 bases, with 8 bases between. The length of the CDR3 is 14 residues. CDR3 sequence (DNA): TGCGCCAGCAGCCAAGAATGGGGGGCAGATACGCAGTATTTT. Protein product: CASSQEWGADTQYF.

This sequence joins TRBV9 and TRBJ2-1; the match to TRBD2 covers 8 bases. The CDR3 totals 15 residues. V trimming: 3 bases; J trimming: 2 bases; junction bases outside the gene matches: 4. From germline, CDR1 is SGDLS and CDR2 YYNGEE. The CDR3 DNA reads TGTGCCAGCAGCGCAGCGGGGGTCCCCTACAATGAGCAGTTCTTC. This translates into CASSAAGVPYNEQFF.

This chain joins TRBV3-1 and TRBJ1-6; D is uncertain. This CDR3 is 13 amino acids long. The germline CDR1 and CDR2 sequences are LGHDT and YNNKEL (reference sequence). V lost 9 bases, J lost 8 bases, and 14 bases lay in between. DNA of the CDR3: TGTGCCAGAAGCTCTCAACGGTATTCACCCCTCCACTTT. Protein sequence: CARSSQRYSPLHF. The whole variable domain, filled in from reference TRBV3-1 and TRBJ1-6, reads DTAVSQTPKYLVTQMGNDKSIKCEQNLGHDTMYWYKQDSKKFLKIMFSYNNKELIINETVPNRFSPKSPDKAHLNLHINSLELGDSAVYFCARSSQRYSPLHFGNGTRLTVT.

The chain links TRBV18 to TRBJ2-7, with a tentative D call TRBD2 (6 bases). V was trimmed by 2 bases and J by 6 bases, leaving 11 bases between them. Germline loops: CDR1 KGHSH, CDR2 LQKENI. This CDR3 is built from 13 residues. The CDR3 nucleotides read TGTGCCAGCTCACCAAGTGGAGGGACCGAGCAGTACGTC. It encodes CASSPSGGTEQYV.

This clonotype was detected a few times. V gene TRBV28 combines with J gene TRBJ2-4, with D perhaps assigned TRBD1 or TRBD2 (6 bases each). The CDR3 length is 13 residues. V was shortened by 7 bases and J by 10 bases, with 17 bases between the two germline ends. Germline V gives CDR1 MDHEN, CDR2 SYDVKM. This chain's CDR3 is CASITRGALIQYF. The CDR3 bases are TGTGCCAGCATCACAAGGGGGGCCTTGATTCAGTACTTC.

The table lists this clonotype with a few counts. The rearrangement links TRBV7-6 to TRBJ2-5; D tentatively fits TRBD1 or TRBD2 (5 bases each). Looked up from germline, CDR1 is SGHVS and CDR2 is FNYEAQ. This CDR3 is 13 amino acids long. V was trimmed by 2 bases and J by 5 bases, leaving 9 bases between them. CDR3 DNA: TGTGCCAGCAGCTTACACAGGAGGGAGACCCAGTACTTC. As protein: CASSLHRRETQYF.

This clonotype was detected a few times. The gene calls are TRBV14 and TRBJ2-1; 9 bases align to TRBD2. CDR3 size: 16 residues. The germline gives CDR1 SGHDN, CDR2 FVKESK. V was pared by 4 bases and J by 7 bases, with 11 bases of the junction left unmatched. Here the CDR3 reads CASSRVAGGPLNEQFF. CDR3 DNA sequence: TGTGCCAGCAGCCGGGTCGCGGGGGGGCCCCTTAATGAGCAGTTCTTC.